What follows are 2 T cell receptor beta chains derived from one specimen sequenced in a study of T cell repertoires in cytomegalovirus infection. A single record per CDR3 protein comes from TCRdb applying MiXCR to the reads. The table lists about a million distinct CDR3 sequences, about 33% of them singletons. No cognate antigen is known for these TCRs. The sample consisted of cultured CD8+ T cells from PBMCs, taken from culture after CMV antigen stimulation. The receptors shown here come from a human donor in good health (CMV status not recorded). Some clones in this sample may be carry-over from other donors' samples.

This chain connects TRBV19 to TRBJ1-1; unclear D gene. Trimming removed 5 bases from V and 5 bases from J, with 12 bases in between. CDR1 is LNHDA and CDR2 is SQIVND in the germline V gene (reference sequence). There are 13 residues in the CDR3. CDR3 in DNA: TGTGCCAGTAGTCGAAATAAGGGTACTGAAGCTTTCTTT. Translating it yields CASSRNKGTEAFF.

The chain carries TRBV19 and TRBJ2-5; 9 bases are shared with TRBD1. This CDR3 is 16 amino acids long. The trim removed 3 bases at V and 5 bases at J, leaving 10 bases unmatched. The germline V gene encodes CDR1 LNHDA and CDR2 SQIVND (reference sequence). In DNA form, the CDR3 reads TGTGCCAGTAGTATTGCACAGGGGGCGCCTGGTGAGACCCAGTACTTC. It encodes CASSIAQGAPGETQYF.